The 17 T cell receptor beta chains below come from one sample, sequenced in a study of blood T cell repertoires in COVID-19. TCRdb's copy holds only in-frame clones and misses some; the assay was immunoSEQ multiplex PCR. The sample consists of 150,000 or so clones, around 74% of them appearing once. What was sequenced was peripheral blood. These receptors all come from a woman aged 60-70 years with COVID-19, enrolled during active disease.

V gene TRBV7-2 combines with J gene TRBJ2-7, with 8 bases matching TRBD1. This CDR3 is built from 14 residues. Looked up from germline, CDR1 is SGHTA and CDR2 is FQGNSA. The J segment lost 3 bases and the V segment lost 5 bases, leaving 6 bases of the junction unmatched. CDR3 in DNA: TGTGCCAGCAGCACCCAGGGGGCGGACTACGAGCAGTACTTC. This encodes CASSTQGADYEQYF.

The chain combines TRBV10-2 with TRBJ1-6; TRBD1 matches at 11 bases. This CDR3 is 16 amino acids long. Germline CDR1 reads WSHSY; CDR2 reads SAAADI. V dropped 4 bases and J dropped 6; count of bases not matched to a gene: 5. CDR3 in amino acids: CASSVGQGVVNSPLHF. The CDR3 nucleotides are TGCGCCAGCAGTGTGGGACAGGGGGTAGTTAATTCACCCCTCCACTTT.

The V and J genes are TRBV27 and TRBJ1-3, with 9 bases matching TRBD1. This CDR3 is built from 16 residues. Per the germline V gene, CDR1 is MNHEY and CDR2 is SMNVEV (reference sequence). V dropped 6 bases and J dropped 1; count of bases not matched to a gene: 7. Here the CDR3 DNA reads TGTGCCAGCAGCCCGGGGACAGGGCTGTCTGGAAACACCATATATTTT. Its translation is CASSPGTGLSGNTIYF.

J is TRBJ2-5 and V is TRBV9; 7 bases agree with TRBD2. Trimming took 4 bases from V and 2 from J; bases not matched to a gene: 8. The CDR3 loop spans 15 amino acids. CDR1 is SGDLS, CDR2 YYNGEE, per germline. CDR3 amino acids: CASSHRPGLQETQYF. In nucleotides, the CDR3 is TGTGCCAGCAGCCACCGACCGGGACTACAAGAGACCCAGTACTTC.

The rearrangement joins TRBV9 to TRBJ1-3, with D perhaps matching TRBD1 (5 bases). The CDR3 contains 12 residues. Trimming cost V 4 bases and J 8 bases, with 10 bases left between them. Germline V gene sequence: CDR1 SGDLS, CDR2 YYNGEE. The CDR3 DNA sequence: TGTGCCAGCAGCCCGCGGGGGGACACCATATATTTT. Its protein is CASSPRGDTIYF.

This rearrangement joins TRBV7-2 to TRBJ1-3; unclear D gene. The V and J ends lost 1 base and 0 bases respectively, with 13 bases between them. This CDR3 contains 17 residues. Germline V CDR1 and CDR2: SGHTA, FQGNSA. The CDR3 bases are TGTGCCAGCAGCTTAGACGTCCACTTAAGCTCTGGAAACACCATATATTTT. Its protein product is CASSLDVHLSSGNTIYF.

The J gene is TRBJ2-2, the V gene TRBV5-6, with 9 bases fitting TRBD1. J lost 7 bases, V lost 5 bases, and 12 bases had no gene match. Germline V gene sequence: CDR1 SGHDT, CDR2 YYEEEE. This CDR3 is built from 16 residues. The CDR3 sequence is CASSSPGQGLHGELFF. The DNA of the CDR3 is TGTGCCAGCAGTTCGCCGGGACAGGGACTTCACGGGGAGCTGTTTTTT.

The chain joins TRBV2 to TRBJ2-3; 9 positions match TRBD2. The length of the CDR3 is 18 residues. Germline loops: CDR1 SNHLY, CDR2 FYNNEI. With 2 bases clipped from V and 1 base from J, the junction kept 10 bases outside the gene matches. The CDR3 nucleotides are TGTGCCAGCAGTGAACGAGCGGGGGGATGGCAGGGCACAGATACGCAGTATTTT. It translates to CASSERAGGWQGTDTQYF.

This rearrangement joins TRBV29-1 to TRBJ2-1, with D possibly being TRBD1 (5 bases). The CDR3 contains 14 residues. Germline assignment: CDR1 SQVTM and CDR2 ANQGSEA. V was clipped by 2 bases and J by 6 bases, with 14 bases between them. The CDR3 DNA reads as TGCAGCGTTGAAACCGGACCCCAGGGCAATGAGCAGTTCTTC. It yields the protein CSVETGPQGNEQFF.

The gene calls are TRBV9 and TRBJ1-3; 7 bases are shared with TRBD1. The CDR3 is made up of 17 amino acids. Germline V lookup: CDR1 SGDLS, CDR2 YYNGEE. The V gene end was trimmed by 4 bases and the J gene end by 0 bases; junction bases not matched to a gene: 10. CDR3 sequence: CASSSSGTALSGNTIYF. In DNA form, the CDR3 reads TGTGCCAGCAGCTCCTCCGGGACAGCTCTCTCTGGAAACACCATATATTTT.

The chain couples TRBV2 to TRBJ2-2, with D possibly TRBD1 on 6 matching bases. V lost 4 bases and J lost 4, with 10 bases in between. Per germline, CDR1 SNHLY and CDR2 FYNNEI. The length of the CDR3 is 14 residues. CDR3: CASSGQVATGELFF. In DNA form, the CDR3 reads TGTGCCAGCAGTGGACAGGTAGCCACCGGGGAGCTGTTTTTT.

V usage is TRBV6-1 and J usage is TRBJ1-5; 8 positions agree with TRBD1. Germline assignment: CDR1 MNHNS and CDR2 SASEGT. This CDR3 comprises 19 residues. The trim removed 3 bases at V and 0 bases at J, leaving 13 bases unmatched. The DNA for the CDR3 is TGTGCCAGCAGTGACCGACAGGGGAGAAGGGTTTATAGCAATCAGCCCCAGCATTTT. It translates to CASSDRQGRRVYSNQPQHF.

This clone was observed a single time. V and J are TRBV5-8 and TRBJ2-1; TRBD2 agrees at 11 bases. The CDR3 sequence is 15 residues long. Trimming removed 4 bases from V and 4 bases from J; junction bases left unmatched: 4. Germline CDR1 and CDR2: SGHTS and YDEGEE. CDR3 sequence (DNA): TGTGCCAGCAGCAAGCGACTAGCGGGATACAATGAGCAGTTCTTC. As protein: CASSKRLAGYNEQFF.

This chain connects TRBV28 to TRBJ2-5, with a tentative D call TRBD2 (6 bases). This CDR3 is 13 amino acids long. Germline assignment: CDR1 MDHEN and CDR2 SYDVKM. The V and J ends lost 6 bases and 5 bases respectively, with 13 bases between them. As DNA, the CDR3 is TGTGCCAGCAGGCCACGTGGGAGGGAGACCCAGTACTTC. It encodes CASRPRGRETQYF.

The chain links TRBV19 to TRBJ2-7; a possible D gene is TRBD1 (6 bases). The germline CDR1 and CDR2 sequences are LNHDA and SQIVND (reference sequence). The CDR3 is 19 amino acids. The V gene lost 3 bases and the J gene lost 2 bases, with 26 bases spanning the gap. CDR3 nucleotides: TGTGCCAGTAGTATTGCCCCCCGCCGACAGGCCGGGATCCCCTACGAGCAGTACGTC. This codes for CASSIAPRRQAGIPYEQYV.

This clone was found many times. The rearrangement links TRBV15 to TRBJ2-3, with 9 bases aligning to TRBD2. Trimming removed 0 bases from V and 3 bases from J; junction bases left unmatched: 4. The germline gives CDR1 LNHNV, CDR2 YYDKDF (reference sequence). CDR3 length: 16 amino acids. CDR3 DNA: TGTGCCACCAGCAGAGAAAGGAGCGGGGGGACAGATACGCAGTATTTT. Its protein product is CATSRERSGGTDTQYF.

Comment on this clone: A read error may explain this, as a much larger clone is one base away. Other nucleotide sequences from this sample produce the same CDR3. This chain connects TRBV3-1 (or the pseudogene TRBV3-2) to TRBJ2-3, with 9 bases matching TRBD2. Germline V gives CDR1 LGHDT, CDR2 YNNKEL (reference sequence). The CDR3 runs 16 residues. Trimming cost V 0 bases and J 4 bases; bases outside gene matches: 5. CDR3 in DNA: TGTGCCAGCAGCCAAGATTGGCGGGAGGGCCCAGATACGCAGTATTTT. It specifies CASSQDWREGPDTQYF.